This paragraph reports one T cell receptor (beta chain). Original analysis: Amplifying reference gene primers gave estimates of nucleated cell counts. Only in-frame clones appear in the TCRdb table, and some are missing; sequencing was by immunoSEQ multiplex PCR. V and J calls and clone size are as listed in that table; D and trimming were resolved from the DNA. Of fewer than 200,000 clones listed, approximately 85% are singletons. With 6 bases clipped from V and 5 bases from J, the junction kept 8 bases outside the gene matches. Per the germline V gene, CDR1 is MDHEN and CDR2 is SYDVKM. The CDR3 totals 15 residues. This sample stems from a study of blood T cell repertoires in COVID-19. Across the study: Samples of COVID-19 (acute and convalescent) were obtained from the United States, Italy and Spain. PBMCs, B-cell-depleted T cells, or T cells were the source of the cDNA or gDNA that made up the material.

The sequenced sample consisted of peripheral blood. V is TRBV28 and J is TRBJ1-5; 9 positions match TRBD1. This sequence was found in a man between 40 and 49 years old with acute or convalescent COVID-19. The DNA for the CDR3 is TGTGCCAGCAGCGAGACAGGGGGGGTCCATCAGCCCCAGCATTTT. Translated, it gives CASSETGGVHQPQHF.